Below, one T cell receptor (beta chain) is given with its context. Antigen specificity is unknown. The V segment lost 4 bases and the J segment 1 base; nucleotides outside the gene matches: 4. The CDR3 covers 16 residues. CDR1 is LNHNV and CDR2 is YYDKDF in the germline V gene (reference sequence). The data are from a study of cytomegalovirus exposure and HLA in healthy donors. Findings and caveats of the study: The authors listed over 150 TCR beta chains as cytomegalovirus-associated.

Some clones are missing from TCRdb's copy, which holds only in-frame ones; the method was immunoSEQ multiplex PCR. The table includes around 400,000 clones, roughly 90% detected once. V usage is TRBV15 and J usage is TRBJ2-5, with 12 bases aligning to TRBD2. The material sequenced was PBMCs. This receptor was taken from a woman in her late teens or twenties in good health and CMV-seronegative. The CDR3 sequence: CATSTWTSGTQETQYF. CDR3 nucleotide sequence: TGTGCCACCAGCACCTGGACTAGCGGGACCCAAGAGACCCAGTACTTC.